This T cell receptor (beta chain) is drawn from a study of long-term antiretroviral therapy in people with HIV. An immunoSEQ assay, version v3.0, was performed at survey level. Per-sample TRB depth target: about 40,000-50,000 T-cell genomes. The table came from immunoSEQ multiplex PCR; TCRdb's copy has only in-frame clones and leaves some out. Among 30,000 or so clones, approximately 75% were seen once, and the ten largest hold 3% to 3.5%. The V end lost 0 bases, the J end lost 0 bases, and 12 bases lay between the germline ends. This CDR3 is 17 amino acids long. The germline V gene has CDR1 LNHNV and CDR2 YYDKDF (reference sequence). PBMC samples from each donor numbered at least one pre-ART and at least two post-ART. There were no participants with HIV treated outside the United States.

Sequencing was performed on unsorted PBMCs, taken 3 years after starting antiretroviral therapy. V gene TRBV15 combines with J gene TRBJ1-5; perhaps TRBD1 as D (5 bases). The TCR was taken from a man aged 45 to 65 with HIV. In nucleotides, the CDR3 is TGTGCCACCAGCAGAGACGGGGCAGGCCTTAGCAATCAGCCCCAGCATTTT. This encodes CATSRDGAGLSNQPQHF.